The 7 T cell receptor beta chains given below trace back to one sample, sequenced in a study of cytomegalovirus exposure and HLA in healthy donors. PCR amplification relied on 60 Vbeta primers (plus 13 Jbeta primers). Repertoires were generated with immunoSEQ multiplex PCR, while TCRdb's copy carries only in-frame clones and drops some. The sample has about 130,000 clones; around three quarters are singletons. Sequenced material: PBMCs. The receptors derive from an older woman in good health and CMV-seropositive.

The chain employs TRBV10-1 and TRBJ2-1, with 8 bases fitting TRBD1. From germline, CDR1 is WNHNN and CDR2 SYGVQD (reference sequence). The CDR3 is 13 residues long. V was clipped by 4 bases and J by 5 bases; unmatched bases: 1. Written as DNA, the CDR3 is TGCGCCAGCAGTGGGGACAGGAACAATGAGCAGTTCTTC. Translated: CASSGDRNNEQFF.

This clone was seen more than once but under ten times. The DNA for the CDR3 is TGTGCCAGCGTCGAGGGTGAAGCTTTCTTT. This encodes CASVEGEAFF. This sequence joins TRBV28 and TRBJ1-1; no clear D. Germline loops: CDR1 MDHEN, CDR2 SYDVKM. The CDR3 length is 10 residues. Trimming stripped 8 bases from V and 7 bases from J, with 8 bases between.

V is TRBV7-9 and J is TRBJ2-2; TRBD2 is a possible D gene (5 bases). The length of the CDR3 is 16 residues. Per the germline V gene, CDR1 is SEHNR and CDR2 is FQNEAQ (reference sequence). Trimming took off 2 bases at V and 0 bases at J, with 10 bases between the two ends. The CDR3 spells CASSLLDWANTGELFF. DNA for the CDR3: TGTGCCAGCAGCTTACTGGACTGGGCGAACACCGGGGAGCTGTTTTTT.

CDR3 amino acids: CASSPSESDSGNTIYF. The CDR3 DNA is TGTGCCAGCAGCCCCAGCGAGTCGGACTCTGGAAACACCATATATTTT. V and J are TRBV7-6 and TRBJ1-3; D gene ambiguous. The CDR3 length is 16 residues. Germline V gives CDR1 SGHVS, CDR2 FNYEAQ. Trimming shortened V by 5 bases and J by 0 bases, and 14 bases separated the two germline ends.

This clone was seen more than once but under ten times. V and J are TRBV6-5 and TRBJ1-2; TRBD1 aligns across 7 bases. V lost 2 bases and J lost 4; bases outside the gene matches: 7. Looked up from germline, CDR1 is MNHEY and CDR2 is SVGAGI. This CDR3 region has 15 residues. CDR3 region: CASSYATGSGYGYTF. For the CDR3, the DNA is TGTGCCAGCAGTTACGCGACAGGGAGCGGCTATGGCTACACCTTC.

This chain links TRBV4-1 with TRBJ2-2; 7 nucleotides match TRBD2. There are 14 residues in the CDR3. The ends lost 0 bases at V and 7 bases at J; junction bases unmatched: 2. Germline values: CDR1 MGHRA, CDR2 YSYEKL. The DNA of the CDR3 is TGCGCCAGCAGCCAAGAAGCGGGGATCGGGGAGCTGTTTTTT. Translation gives CASSQEAGIGELFF.

The rearrangement joins TRBV6-5 to TRBJ2-7; tentatively, D is TRBD2 (6 bases). The CDR3 sequence is 13 residues long. Germline values: CDR1 MNHEY, CDR2 SVGAGI. With 3 bases removed from V and 3 bases from J, the gap between germline ends came to 9 bases. The CDR3, as DNA: TGTGCCAGCAGTTATGGCGGGGTCTACGAGCAGTACTTC. Translating it yields CASSYGGVYEQYF.